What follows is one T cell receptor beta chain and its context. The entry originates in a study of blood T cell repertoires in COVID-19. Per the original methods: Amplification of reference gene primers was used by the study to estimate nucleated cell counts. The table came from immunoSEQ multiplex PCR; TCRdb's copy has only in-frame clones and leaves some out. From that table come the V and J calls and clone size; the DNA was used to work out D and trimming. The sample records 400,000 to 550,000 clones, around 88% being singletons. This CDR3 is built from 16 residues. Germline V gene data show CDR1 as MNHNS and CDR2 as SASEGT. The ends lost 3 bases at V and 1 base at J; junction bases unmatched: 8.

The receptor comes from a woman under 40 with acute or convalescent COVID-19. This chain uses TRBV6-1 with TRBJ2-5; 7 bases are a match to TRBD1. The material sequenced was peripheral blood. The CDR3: CASSDTPWDSQETQYF. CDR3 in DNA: TGTGCCAGCAGTGACACGCCATGGGACAGCCAAGAGACCCAGTACTTC.